Listed below are T cell receptor beta chains from one sample, sequenced in a study of CD8 T cells in Susac syndrome. One entry per CDR3 protein, called by TCRdb with MiXCR from the immunoSEQ multiplex PCR reads. This table has approximately 77,000 distinct CDR3 sequences, 85% to 95% appearing once. The sample taken for sequencing was CD4+ T cells from PBMCs. The origin of the receptors is a human donor with Susac syndrome. CDR3s include the opening cysteine and the closing phenylalanine or tryptophan. Fields, in order: CDR3 protein, CDR3 DNA, D gene, clone size, V gene, J gene. A D gene is named only where the DNA matches it firmly. Clone size is stated in some rows and not others, as once, few, many or a class when expanded.

CATSRGQSPSGANVLTF	TGTGCCACCAGCAGAGGACAGTCCCCCTCTGGGGCCAACGTCCTGACTTTC	NA	NA	TRBV15	TRBJ2-6
CASTRGSGYTF	TGTGCCAGCACCCGAGGGAGTGGCTACACCTTC	NA	NA	TRBV12-3/TRBV12-4	TRBJ1-2
CASLDRTGRGTQYF	TGTGCCAGCCTCGACAGGACAGGCAGGGGGACCCAGTACTTC	TRBD1	NA	TRBV28	TRBJ2-5
CASGPTGSGSPLHF	TGTGCCAGCGGACCCACAGGGTCGGGTTCACCCCTCCACTTT	NA	NA	TRBV25-1	TRBJ1-6
CASSLEVGNEAFF	TGTGCCAGCAGCTTAGAGGTAGGCAATGAAGCTTTCTTT	NA	NA	TRBV7-9	TRBJ1-1
CASSYQPPPGGNQPQHF	TGTGCCAGCAGTTACCAACCTCCGCCCGGGGGTAATCAGCCCCAGCATTTT	NA	NA	TRBV6-5	TRBJ1-5
CASSLGGLSNQPQHF	TGTGCCAGCAGCTTAGGGGGCCTGAGCAATCAGCCCCAGCATTTT	NA	once	TRBV7-9	TRBJ1-5
CATPNRTDRILTTGELFF	TGTGCCACCCCTAACCGAACGGACAGGATATTGACCACCGGGGAGCTGTTTTTT	TRBD1	NA	TRBV24-1	TRBJ2-2
CASSSPTTGVEPQHF	TGTGCCAGCAGCTCCCCGACAACAGGGGTAGAGCCCCAGCATTTT	TRBD1	NA	TRBV7-9	TRBJ1-5
CASRGGRGNEQFF	TGTGCCAGCAGGGGCGGGAGGGGGAATGAGCAGTTCTTC	TRBD2	NA	TRBV12-3/TRBV12-4	TRBJ2-1
CASSVIQGARGYTF	TGTGCCAGTAGTGTCATACAGGGGGCGCGGGGCTACACCTTC	TRBD1	NA	TRBV19	TRBJ1-2
CASSLGQREAFF	TGTGCCAGCAGTCTGGGACAGAGAGAAGCTTTCTTT	TRBD1	once	TRBV12-3/TRBV12-4	TRBJ1-1
CSATQDRGRPYEQYF	TGCAGTGCTACCCAGGACAGGGGGCGGCCCTACGAGCAGTACTTC	TRBD1	NA	TRBV20-1	TRBJ2-7
CASSYSKGSYEQYF	TGTGCCAGCAGTTACTCGAAAGGGTCCTACGAGCAGTACTTC	NA	NA	TRBV6-6	TRBJ2-7
CSVLGDSSGANVLTF	TGCAGCGTCCTTGGGGACAGCTCTGGGGCCAACGTCCTGACTTTC	TRBD1	NA	TRBV29-1	TRBJ2-6
CAISESGQGNYGYTF	TGTGCCATCAGTGAGTCCGGACAGGGGAACTATGGCTACACCTTC	TRBD1	NA	TRBV10-3	TRBJ1-2
CASSLVFGISSGANVLTF	TGTGCCAGCAGCCTGGTCTTCGGCATTAGCTCTGGGGCCAACGTCCTGACTTTC	NA	NA	TRBV28	TRBJ2-6
CASRGQAYEQYF	TGTGCCAGCAGAGGACAAGCCTACGAGCAGTACTTC	NA	NA	TRBV28	TRBJ2-7
CASSQESHPGANVLTF	TGTGCCAGCAGCCAAGAGTCCCACCCTGGGGCCAACGTCCTGACTTTC	NA	NA	TRBV3-1	TRBJ2-6
CASSLYREKAEAFF	TGTGCCAGCAGCCTCTACAGGGAAAAGGCTGAAGCTTTCTTT	NA	NA	TRBV5-4	TRBJ1-1
CASSPRRLPDSYEQYF	TGTGCCAGCAGCCCCCGGCGGTTGCCCGACTCCTACGAGCAGTACTTC	NA	NA	TRBV13	TRBJ2-7
CASSLEAGAYNEQFF	TGTGCCAGCAGCTTAGAGGCGGGAGCATACAATGAGCAGTTCTTC	TRBD2	NA	TRBV5-4	TRBJ2-1
CASQTSGEVSGANVLTF	TGTGCCAGCCAGACTAGCGGGGAGGTCTCTGGGGCCAACGTCCTGACTTTC	TRBD2	NA	TRBV2	TRBJ2-6
CASSGGTGGLDGYTF	TGCGCCAGCAGCGGAGGGACAGGGGGCTTGGATGGCTACACCTTC	TRBD1	NA	TRBV5-1	TRBJ1-2
CSVRGASGTDTQYF	TGCAGCGTTCGCGGGGCGTCCGGCACAGATACGCAGTATTTT	NA	NA	TRBV29-1	TRBJ2-3
CASSRPNTEAFF	TGTGCCAGCTCACGGCCGAACACTGAAGCTTTCTTT	NA	NA	TRBV18	TRBJ1-1
CASSWGSSYNSPLHF	TGTGCCAGCAGCTGGGGGAGCTCCTATAATTCACCCCTCCACTTT	NA	NA	TRBV5-6	TRBJ1-6